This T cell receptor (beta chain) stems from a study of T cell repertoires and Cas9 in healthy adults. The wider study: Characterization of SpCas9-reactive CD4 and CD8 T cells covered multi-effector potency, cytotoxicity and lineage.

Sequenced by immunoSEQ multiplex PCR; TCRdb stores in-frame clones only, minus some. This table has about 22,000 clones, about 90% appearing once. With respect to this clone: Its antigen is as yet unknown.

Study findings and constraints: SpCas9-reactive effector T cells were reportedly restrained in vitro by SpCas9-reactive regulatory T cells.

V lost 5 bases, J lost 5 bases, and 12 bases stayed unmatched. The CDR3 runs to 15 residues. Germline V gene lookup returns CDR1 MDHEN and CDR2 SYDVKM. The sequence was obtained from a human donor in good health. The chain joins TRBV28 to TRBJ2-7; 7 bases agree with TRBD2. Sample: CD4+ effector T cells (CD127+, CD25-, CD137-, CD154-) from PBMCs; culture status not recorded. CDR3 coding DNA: TGTGCCAGCAGTCCCCGTCGGGGGGTCCGTAACGAGCAGTACTTC. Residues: CASSPRRGVRNEQYF. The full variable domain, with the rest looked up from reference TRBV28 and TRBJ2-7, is DVKVTQSSRYLVKRTGEKVFLECVQDMDHENMFWYRQDPGLGLRLIYFSYDVKMKEKGDIPEGYSVSREKKERFSLILESASTNQTSMYLCASSPRRGVRNEQYFGPGTRLTVT.